By sample fraction, the clone carrying this T cell receptor (beta chain) is medium-sized. The entry originates in a study of T cell repertoires in aging, cancer and after chemotherapy. V lost 5 bases to trimming and J lost 0 bases; unmatched junction nucleotides: 4. There are 17 residues in the CDR3. Multiplex touch-down PCR with TRB-A/B primers amplified rearranged V-D-J TRB sequences. TCRdb re-called the multiplex PCR reads with MiXCR, one entry per CDR3 protein. The sample records some 4,300 distinct CDR3 sequences, roughly 26% being singletons. Peripheral blood genomic DNA, not sorted cells or RNA, was the template.

Specimen: blood. This sequence originates from a human donor with a solid tumor. The V gene is TRBV12-3 or TRBV12-4, the J gene TRBJ2-1; 13 nucleotides match TRBD2. The CDR3 protein is CASSPRTSGSSYNEQFF. The CDR3 DNA reads TGTGCCAGCAGTCCCCGGACTAGCGGGAGCTCCTACAATGAGCAGTTCTTC.